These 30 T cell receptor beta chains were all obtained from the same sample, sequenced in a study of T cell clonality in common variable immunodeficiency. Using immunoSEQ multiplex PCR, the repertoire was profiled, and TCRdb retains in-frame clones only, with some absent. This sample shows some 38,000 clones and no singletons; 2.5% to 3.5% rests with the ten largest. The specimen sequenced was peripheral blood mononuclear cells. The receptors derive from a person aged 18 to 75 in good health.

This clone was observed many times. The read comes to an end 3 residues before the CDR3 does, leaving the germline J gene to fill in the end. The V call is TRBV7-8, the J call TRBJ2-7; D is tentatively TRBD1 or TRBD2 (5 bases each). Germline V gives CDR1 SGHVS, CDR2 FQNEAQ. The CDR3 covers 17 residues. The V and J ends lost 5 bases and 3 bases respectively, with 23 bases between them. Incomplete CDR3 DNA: TGTGCCAGCAGCCAACCCCTTTGGGAGAGGGGTGTCTACGAG. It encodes CASSQPLWERGVYE. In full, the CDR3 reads CASSQPLWERGVYEQYF. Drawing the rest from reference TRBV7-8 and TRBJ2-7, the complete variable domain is GAGVSQSPRYKVAKRGQDVALRCDPISGHVSLFWYQQALGQGPEFLTYFQNEAQLDKSGLPSDRFFAERPEGSVSTLKIQRTQQEDSAVYLCASSQPLWERGVYEQYFGPGTRLTVT.

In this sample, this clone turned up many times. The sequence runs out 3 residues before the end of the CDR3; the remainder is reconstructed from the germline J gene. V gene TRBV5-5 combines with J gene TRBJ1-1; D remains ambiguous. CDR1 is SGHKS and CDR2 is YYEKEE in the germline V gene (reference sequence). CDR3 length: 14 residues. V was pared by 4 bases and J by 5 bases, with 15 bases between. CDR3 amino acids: CASSTGGYNTEAFF. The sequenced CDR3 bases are TGTGCCAGCAGCACGGGTGGGTATAATACTGAA.

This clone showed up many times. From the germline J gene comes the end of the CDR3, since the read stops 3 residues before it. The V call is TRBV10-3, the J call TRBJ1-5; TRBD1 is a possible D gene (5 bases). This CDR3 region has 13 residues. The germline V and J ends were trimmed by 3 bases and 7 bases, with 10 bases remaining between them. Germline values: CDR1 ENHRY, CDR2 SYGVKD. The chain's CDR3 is CAISDGGDQPQHF. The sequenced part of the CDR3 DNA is TGTGCCATCAGTGATGGGGGGGACCAGCCC.

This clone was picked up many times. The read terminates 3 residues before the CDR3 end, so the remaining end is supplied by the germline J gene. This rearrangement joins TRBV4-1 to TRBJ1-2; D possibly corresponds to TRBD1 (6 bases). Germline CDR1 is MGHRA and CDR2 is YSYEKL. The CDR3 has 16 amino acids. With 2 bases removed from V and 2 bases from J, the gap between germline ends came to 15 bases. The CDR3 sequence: CASSQRLTGTNYGYTF. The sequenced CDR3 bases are TGCGCCAGCAGCCAACGCCTTACAGGGACGAACTATGGC.

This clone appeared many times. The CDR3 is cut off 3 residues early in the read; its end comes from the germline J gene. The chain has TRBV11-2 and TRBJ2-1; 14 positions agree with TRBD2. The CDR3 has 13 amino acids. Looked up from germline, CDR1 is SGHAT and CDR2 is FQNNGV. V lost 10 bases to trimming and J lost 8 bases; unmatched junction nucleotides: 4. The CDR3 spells CATRTSGRYEQFF. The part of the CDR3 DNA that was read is TGTGCCACCCGGACTAGCGGGAGGTATGAG.

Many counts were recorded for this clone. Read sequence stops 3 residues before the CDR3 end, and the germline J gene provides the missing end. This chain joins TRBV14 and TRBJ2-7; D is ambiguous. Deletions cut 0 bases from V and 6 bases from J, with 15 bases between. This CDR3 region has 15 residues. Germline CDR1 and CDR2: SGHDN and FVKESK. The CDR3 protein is CASSQDRAPLGEQYF. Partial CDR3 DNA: TGTGCCAGCAGCCAAGATAGGGCCCCCTTGGGCGAG.

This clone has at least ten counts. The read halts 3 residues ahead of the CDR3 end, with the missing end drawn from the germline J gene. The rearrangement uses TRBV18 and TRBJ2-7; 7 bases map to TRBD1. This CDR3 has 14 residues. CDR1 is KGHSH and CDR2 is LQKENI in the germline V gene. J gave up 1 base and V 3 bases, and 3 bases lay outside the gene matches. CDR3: CASSPGTASYEQYF. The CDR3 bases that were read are TGTGCCAGCTCACCCGGGACAGCTTCCTACGAG. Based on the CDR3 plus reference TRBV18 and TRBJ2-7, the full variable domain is NAGVMQNPRHLVRRRGQEARLRCSPMKGHSHVYWYRQLPEEGLKFMVYLQKENIIDESGMPKERFSAEFPKEGPSILRIQQVVRGDSAAYFCASSPGTASYEQYFGPGTRLTVT.

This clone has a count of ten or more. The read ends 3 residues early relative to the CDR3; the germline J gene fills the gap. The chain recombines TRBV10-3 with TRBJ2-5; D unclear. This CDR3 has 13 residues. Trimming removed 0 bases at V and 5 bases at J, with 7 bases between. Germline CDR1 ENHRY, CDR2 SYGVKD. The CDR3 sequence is CAISESPGETQYF. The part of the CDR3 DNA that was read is TGTGCCATCAGTGAGTCCCCGGGTGAGACC.

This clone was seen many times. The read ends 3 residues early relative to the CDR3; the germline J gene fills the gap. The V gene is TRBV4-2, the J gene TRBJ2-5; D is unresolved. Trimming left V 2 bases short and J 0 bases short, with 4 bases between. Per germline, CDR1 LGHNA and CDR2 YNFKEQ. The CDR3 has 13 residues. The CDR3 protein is CASSQQNQETQYF. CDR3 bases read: TGTGCCAGCAGCCAACAGAACCAAGAGACC.

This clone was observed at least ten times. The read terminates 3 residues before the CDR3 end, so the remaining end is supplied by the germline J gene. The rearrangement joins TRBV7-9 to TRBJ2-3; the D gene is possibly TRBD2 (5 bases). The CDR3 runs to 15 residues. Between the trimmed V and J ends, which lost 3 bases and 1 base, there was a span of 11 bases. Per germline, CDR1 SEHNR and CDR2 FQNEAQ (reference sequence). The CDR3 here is CASSLGSLGTDTQYF. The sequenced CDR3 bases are TGTGCCAGCAGCTTGGGGTCACTAGGCACAGATACG.

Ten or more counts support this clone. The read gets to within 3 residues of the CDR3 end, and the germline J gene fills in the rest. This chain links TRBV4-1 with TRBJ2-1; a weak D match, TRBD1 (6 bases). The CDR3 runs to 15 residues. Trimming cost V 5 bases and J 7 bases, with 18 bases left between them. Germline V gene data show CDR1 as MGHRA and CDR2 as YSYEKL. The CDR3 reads CASSAASNRENEQFF. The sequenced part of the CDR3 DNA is TGCGCCAGCAGCGCCGCTAGTAACAGGGAGAATGAG.

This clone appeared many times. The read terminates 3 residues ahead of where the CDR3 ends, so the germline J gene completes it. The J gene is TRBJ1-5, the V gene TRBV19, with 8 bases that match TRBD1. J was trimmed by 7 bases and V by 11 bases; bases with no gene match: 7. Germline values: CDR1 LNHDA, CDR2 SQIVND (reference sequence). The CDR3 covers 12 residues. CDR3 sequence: CAAGGLNQPQHF. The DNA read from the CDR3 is TGTGCCGCAGGGGGCCTTAACCAGCCC.

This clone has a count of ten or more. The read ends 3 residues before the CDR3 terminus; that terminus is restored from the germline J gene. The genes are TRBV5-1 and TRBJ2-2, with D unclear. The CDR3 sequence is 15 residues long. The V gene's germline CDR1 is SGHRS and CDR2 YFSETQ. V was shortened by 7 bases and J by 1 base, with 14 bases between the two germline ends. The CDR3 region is CASLPGLQNTGELFF. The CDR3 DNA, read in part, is TGCGCCAGCCTCCCTGGGCTACAGAACACCGGGGAG.

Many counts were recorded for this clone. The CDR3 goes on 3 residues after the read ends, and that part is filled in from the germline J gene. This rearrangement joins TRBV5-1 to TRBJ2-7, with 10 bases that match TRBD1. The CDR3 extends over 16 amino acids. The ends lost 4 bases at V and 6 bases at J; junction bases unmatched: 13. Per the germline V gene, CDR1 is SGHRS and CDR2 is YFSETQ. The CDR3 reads CASSRPSGTGVAEQYF. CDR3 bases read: TGCGCCAGCAGCCGACCTTCCGGGACAGGGGTCGCCGAG.

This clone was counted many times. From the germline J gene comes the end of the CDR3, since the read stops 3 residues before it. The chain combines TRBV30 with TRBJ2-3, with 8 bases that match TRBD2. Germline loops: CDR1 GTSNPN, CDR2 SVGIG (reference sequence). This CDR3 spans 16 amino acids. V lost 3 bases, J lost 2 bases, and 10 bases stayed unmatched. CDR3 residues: CAWSRGGTSLTDTQYF. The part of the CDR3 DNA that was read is TGTGCCTGGAGCCGAGGAGGGACTAGTCTCACAGATACG.

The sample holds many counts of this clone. The CDR3 here is CASSGLAGERTGELFF. CDR3 DNA (partial): TGTGCCAGCAGTGGACTAGCGGGAGAAAGGACCGGGGAG. This chain connects TRBV6-1 to TRBJ2-2; 12 bases map to TRBD2. Read sequence stops 3 residues before the CDR3 end, and the germline J gene provides the missing end. Germline V gene sequence: CDR1 MNHNS, CDR2 SASEGT. This CDR3 is built from 16 residues. The J segment lost 5 bases and the V segment lost 4 bases, leaving 5 bases of the junction unmatched.

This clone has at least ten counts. The part of the CDR3 DNA that was read is TGTGCCAGCAGTTTAGGGGGGGGGTGGGAAAAA. Protein: CASSLGGGWEK. The entire CDR3 protein is CASSLGGGWEKLFF. J is TRBJ1-4 and V is TRBV28, with a weak D call TRBD1 (5 bases). From the germline J gene comes the end of the CDR3, since the read stops 3 residues before it. Germline assignment: CDR1 MDHEN and CDR2 SYDVKM. V lost 2 bases and J lost 8, with 12 bases in between. The CDR3 spans 14 residues. The full variable domain, in which reference TRBV28 and TRBJ1-4 provide the parts outside the CDR3, is DVKVTQSSRYLVKRTGEKVFLECVQDMDHENMFWYRQDPGLGLRLIYFSYDVKMKEKGDIPEGYSVSREKKERFSLILESASTNQTSMYLCASSLGGGWEKLFFGSGTQLSVL.

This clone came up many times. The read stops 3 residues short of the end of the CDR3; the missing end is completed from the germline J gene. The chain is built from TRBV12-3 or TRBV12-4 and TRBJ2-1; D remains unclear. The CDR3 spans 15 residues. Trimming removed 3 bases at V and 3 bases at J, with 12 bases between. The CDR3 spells CASSFNLNDYNEQFF. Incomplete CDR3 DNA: TGTGCCAGCAGTTTTAATCTAAACGACTACAATGAG.

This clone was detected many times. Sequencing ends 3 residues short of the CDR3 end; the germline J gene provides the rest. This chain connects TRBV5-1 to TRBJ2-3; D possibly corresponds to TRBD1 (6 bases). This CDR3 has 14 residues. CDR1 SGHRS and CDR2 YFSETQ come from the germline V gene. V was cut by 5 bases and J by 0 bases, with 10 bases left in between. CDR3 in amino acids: CASRGQYSTDTQYF. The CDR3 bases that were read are TGCGCCAGCAGAGGACAGTACAGCACAGATACG. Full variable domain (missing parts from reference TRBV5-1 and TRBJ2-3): KAGVTQTPRYLIKTRGQQVTLSCSPISGHRSVSWYQQTPGQGLQFLFEYFSETQRNKGNFPGRFSGRQFSNSRSEMNVSTLELGDSALYLCASRGQYSTDTQYFGPGTRLTVL.

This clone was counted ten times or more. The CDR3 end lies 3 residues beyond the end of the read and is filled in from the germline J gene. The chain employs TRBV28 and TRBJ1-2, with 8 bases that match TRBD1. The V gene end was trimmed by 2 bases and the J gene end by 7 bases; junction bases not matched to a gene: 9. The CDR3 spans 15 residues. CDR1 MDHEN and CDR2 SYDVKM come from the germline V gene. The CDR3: CASSLGQGASRGYTF. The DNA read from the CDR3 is TGTGCCAGCAGTTTAGGGCAGGGGGCGAGTCGTGGC.

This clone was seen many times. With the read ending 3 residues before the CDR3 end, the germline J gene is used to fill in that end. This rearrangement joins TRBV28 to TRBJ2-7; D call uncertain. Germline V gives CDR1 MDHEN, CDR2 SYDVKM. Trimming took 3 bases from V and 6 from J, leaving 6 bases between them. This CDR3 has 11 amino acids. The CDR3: CASSFSGEQYF. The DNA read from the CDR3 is TGTGCCAGCAGTTTCTCCGGCGAG.

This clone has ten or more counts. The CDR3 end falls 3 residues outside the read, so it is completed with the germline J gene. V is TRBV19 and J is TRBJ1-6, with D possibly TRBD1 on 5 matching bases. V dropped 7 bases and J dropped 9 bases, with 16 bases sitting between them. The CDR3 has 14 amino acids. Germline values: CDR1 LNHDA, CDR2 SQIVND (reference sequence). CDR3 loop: CASNRQSSSSPLHF. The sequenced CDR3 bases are TGTGCCAGTAACCGACAGTCTTCAAGTTCACCC.

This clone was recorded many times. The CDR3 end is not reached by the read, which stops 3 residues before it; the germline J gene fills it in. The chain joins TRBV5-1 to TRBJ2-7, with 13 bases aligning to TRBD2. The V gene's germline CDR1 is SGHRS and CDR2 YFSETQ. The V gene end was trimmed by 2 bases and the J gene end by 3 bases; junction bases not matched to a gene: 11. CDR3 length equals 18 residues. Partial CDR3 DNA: TGCGCCAGCAGCTTCACATATCCGACTAGCGGGGGGATCTACGAG. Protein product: CASSFTYPTSGGIYE. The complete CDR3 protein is CASSFTYPTSGGIYEQYF.

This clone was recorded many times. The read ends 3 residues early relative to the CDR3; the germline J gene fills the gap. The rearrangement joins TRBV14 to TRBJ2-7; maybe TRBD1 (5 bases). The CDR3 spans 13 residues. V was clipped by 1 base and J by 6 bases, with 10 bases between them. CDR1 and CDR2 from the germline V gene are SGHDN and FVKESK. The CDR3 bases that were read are TGTGCCAGCAGCCAAGGATCAGGGCGCGAG. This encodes CASSQGSGRE. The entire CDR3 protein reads CASSQGSGREQYF.

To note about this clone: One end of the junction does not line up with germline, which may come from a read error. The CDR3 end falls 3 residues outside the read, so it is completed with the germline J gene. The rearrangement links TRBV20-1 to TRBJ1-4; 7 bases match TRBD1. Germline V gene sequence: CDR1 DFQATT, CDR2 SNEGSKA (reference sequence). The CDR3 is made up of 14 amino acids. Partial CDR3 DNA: TGCAGTGCTGCTCCCGGGACAGCTAATGAAGAA. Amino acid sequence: CSAAPGTANEE. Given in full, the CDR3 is CSAAPGTANEELFF.

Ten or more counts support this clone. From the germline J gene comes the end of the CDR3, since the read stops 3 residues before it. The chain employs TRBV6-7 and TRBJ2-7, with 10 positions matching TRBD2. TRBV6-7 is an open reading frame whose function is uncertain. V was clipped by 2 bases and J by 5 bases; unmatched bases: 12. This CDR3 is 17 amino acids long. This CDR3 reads CASSYPRLAGVFNEQYF. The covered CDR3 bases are TGTGCCAGCAGTTACCCCCGGCTAGCGGGAGTGTTTAACGAG.

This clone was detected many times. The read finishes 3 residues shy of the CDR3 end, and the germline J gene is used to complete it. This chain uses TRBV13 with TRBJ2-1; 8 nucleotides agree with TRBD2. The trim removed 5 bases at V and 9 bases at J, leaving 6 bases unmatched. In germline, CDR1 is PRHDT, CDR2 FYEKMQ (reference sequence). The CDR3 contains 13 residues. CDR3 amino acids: CASSTGLEVEQFF. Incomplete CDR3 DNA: TGTGCCAGCAGCACGGGACTAGAGGTTGAG.

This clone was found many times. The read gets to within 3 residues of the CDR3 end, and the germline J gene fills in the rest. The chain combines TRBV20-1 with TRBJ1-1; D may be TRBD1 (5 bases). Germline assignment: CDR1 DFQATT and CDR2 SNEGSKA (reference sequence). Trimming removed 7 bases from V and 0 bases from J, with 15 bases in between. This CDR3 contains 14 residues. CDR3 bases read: TGCAGTGTAAGACTGGGGCAGCTGAACACTGAA. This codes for CSVRLGQLNTE. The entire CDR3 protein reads CSVRLGQLNTEAFF.

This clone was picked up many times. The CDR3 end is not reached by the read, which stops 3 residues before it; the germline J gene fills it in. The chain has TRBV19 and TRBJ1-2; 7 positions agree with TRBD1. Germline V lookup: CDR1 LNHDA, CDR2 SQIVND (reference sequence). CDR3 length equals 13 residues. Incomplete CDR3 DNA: TGTGCCAGTAGGACCTCCAGGGGGTACGGC. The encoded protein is CASRTSRGYG. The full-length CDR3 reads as CASRTSRGYGYTF.

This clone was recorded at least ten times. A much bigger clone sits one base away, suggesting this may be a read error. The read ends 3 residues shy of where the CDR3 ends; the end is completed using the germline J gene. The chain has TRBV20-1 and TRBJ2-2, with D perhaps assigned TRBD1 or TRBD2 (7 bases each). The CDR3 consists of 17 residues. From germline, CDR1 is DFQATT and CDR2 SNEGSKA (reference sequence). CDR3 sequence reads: CSARGRAGVEGANVLFF. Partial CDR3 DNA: TGCAGTGCTAGAGGCCGGGCGGGAGTTGAGGGGGCCAACGTG.